What follows are 17 T cell receptor beta chains derived from one specimen sequenced in a study of T cell responses to AZD1222 COVID-19 vaccine. Clones were sequenced by immunoSEQ multiplex PCR, and TCRdb holds only the in-frame ones, with some missing. The data contain 110,000 or so clones, 88% of them singletons. The material was peripheral blood, obtained 28 days after the second AZD1222 dose. The source is an adult who received the AZD1222 COVID-19 vaccine.

This clone was counted a single time. The chain has TRBV15 and TRBJ2-7; D uncertain. V shed 1 base and J shed 3 bases, with 13 bases lying between them. The CDR3 runs to 15 residues. The V gene's germline CDR1 is LNHNV and CDR2 YYDKDF (reference sequence). The CDR3 spells CATSRASDGHYEQYF. CDR3 DNA: TGTGCCACCAGCAGAGCCAGTGACGGCCACTACGAGCAGTACTTC. The full variable domain, rest sourced from reference TRBV15 and TRBJ2-7, is DAMVIQNPRYQVTQFGKPVTLSCSQTLNHNVMYWYQQKSSQAPKLLFHYYDKDFNNEADTPDNFQSRRPNTSFCFLDIRSPGLGDTAMYLCATSRASDGHYEQYFGPGTRLTVT.

The chain uses TRBV4-2 and TRBJ2-7; the match to TRBD1 covers 10 bases. The CDR3 consists of 16 residues. V dropped 2 bases and J dropped 4; count of bases not matched to a gene: 8. CDR1 LGHNA and CDR2 YNFKEQ come from the germline V gene. The CDR3 DNA follows: TGTGCCAGCAGCCAACCCGAGCGACAGGGGGCATACGAGCAGTACTTC. As protein: CASSQPERQGAYEQYF.

The chain links TRBV6-1 to TRBJ1-5, with TRBD1 as a possible D gene (6 bases). This CDR3 is 14 amino acids long. Between the trimmed V and J ends, which lost 1 base and 7 bases, there was a span of 11 bases. Germline-derived CDR1 and CDR2 are MNHNS and SASEGT. The CDR3 DNA reads TGTGCCAGCAGTGAAGGGACAGTCGACCAGCCCCAGCATTTT. It encodes CASSEGTVDQPQHF.

This clone was detected a few times. V is TRBV4-3 and J is TRBJ1-2; no definite D call. This CDR3 has 13 amino acids. Trimming cost V 1 base and J 4 bases, with 7 bases left between them. The germline CDR1 and CDR2 sequences are LGHNA and YSLEER. CDR3 region: CASSQGPGYGYTF. The CDR3 DNA is TGCGCCAGCAGCCAAGGACCGGGCTATGGCTACACCTTC.

V is TRBV12-3 or TRBV12-4 and J is TRBJ1-2, with D unresolved. The CDR3 totals 12 residues. Between the trimmed V and J ends, which lost 3 bases and 8 bases, there was a span of 10 bases. For the CDR3, the DNA is TGTGCCAGCAGTTTGCAGAGCCACGGCTACACCTTC. Residues: CASSLQSHGYTF.

The chain joins TRBV7-8 to TRBJ2-7; unclear D gene. Germline V gene data show CDR1 as SGHVS and CDR2 as FQNEAQ. V was clipped by 4 bases and J by 3 bases, with 7 bases between them. CDR3 length: 12 residues. CDR3 loop: CASSSLGYEQYF. DNA of the CDR3: TGTGCCAGCAGCTCCCTAGGCTACGAGCAGTACTTC. The variable domain in full, with the rest retrieved from reference TRBV7-8 and TRBJ2-7, is GAGVSQSPRYKVAKRGQDVALRCDPISGHVSLFWYQQALGQGPEFLTYFQNEAQLDKSGLPSDRFFAERPEGSVSTLKIQRTQQEDSAVYLCASSSLGYEQYFGPGTRLTVT.

In its sample, this clone was seen a few times. V usage is TRBV15 and J usage is TRBJ1-6; maybe TRBD1 (5 bases). The V and J ends lost 3 bases and 1 base respectively, with 10 bases between them. CDR1 is LNHNV, CDR2 YYDKDF, per germline (reference sequence). The CDR3 has 16 residues. The CDR3 DNA is TGTGCCACCAGCAGTCGAGGGGTTTCCTATAATTCACCCCTCCACTTT. Protein sequence: CATSSRGVSYNSPLHF.

A single count supports this clone. The rearrangement uses TRBV16 and TRBJ1-3; no clear D. The V and J ends lost 0 bases and 1 base respectively, with 4 bases between them. The length of the CDR3 is 14 residues. The V gene's germline CDR1 is KGHSY and CDR2 FQNENV. The chain's CDR3 is CASSQSESGNTIYF. The CDR3 region has the DNA TGTGCCAGCAGCCAATCGGAGTCTGGAAACACCATATATTTT.

The J gene is TRBJ2-5, the V gene TRBV4-3; D is tentatively TRBD1 or TRBD2 (5 bases each). The CDR3 has 13 residues. V was trimmed by 3 bases and J by 7 bases, leaving 12 bases between them. CDR1 and CDR2 from the germline V gene are LGHNA and YSLEER. In nucleotides, the CDR3 is TGCGCCAGCAGCCAGTTTGGGGACGGGACCCAGTACTTC. This encodes CASSQFGDGTQYF.

The chain links TRBV3-1 (or the pseudogene TRBV3-2) to TRBJ1-1; D may be TRBD1 (5 bases). V lost 4 bases, J lost 5 bases, and 14 bases lay in between. Germline CDR1 and CDR2: LGHDT and YNNKEL (reference sequence). The CDR3 length is 14 residues. CDR3 sequence: CASSPPGRETEAFF. CDR3 bases: TGTGCCAGCAGCCCACCCGGCAGGGAAACTGAAGCTTTCTTT.

The V gene is TRBV27, the J gene TRBJ1-4; TRBD1 matches at 7 bases. The trim removed 6 bases at V and 5 bases at J, leaving 6 bases unmatched. Germline assignment: CDR1 MNHEY and CDR2 SMNVEV (reference sequence). This CDR3 is built from 14 residues. Here the CDR3 reads CASRSQTGNEKLFF. DNA for the CDR3: TGTGCCAGCAGATCCCAGACAGGGAATGAAAAACTGTTTTTT.

J is TRBJ2-3 and V is TRBV9; 10 bases line up with TRBD2. Germline V CDR1 and CDR2: SGDLS, YYNGEE. The trim removed 0 bases at V and 4 bases at J, leaving 8 bases unmatched. CDR3 length: 17 amino acids. DNA for the CDR3: TGTGCCAGCAGCGTAGTGGGTAGCGGGGGGCTACCAGATACGCAGTATTTT. It specifies CASSVVGSGGLPDTQYF.

This chain connects TRBV19 to TRBJ2-5; D gene uncertain. This CDR3 has 15 amino acids. In germline, CDR1 is LNHDA, CDR2 SQIVND (reference sequence). Trimming shortened V by 5 bases and J by 5 bases, and 18 bases separated the two germline ends. CDR3: CASSLPTFFGETQYF. The CDR3 DNA reads as TGTGCCAGTAGTCTCCCGACCTTTTTCGGGGAGACCCAGTACTTC.

The V and J genes are TRBV19 and TRBJ1-1; maybe TRBD1 (5 bases). V was shortened by 6 bases and J by 5 bases, with 16 bases between the two germline ends. The germline V gene has CDR1 LNHDA and CDR2 SQIVND (reference sequence). The CDR3 has 14 amino acids. The CDR3 DNA is TGTGCCAGTAGGACCGTGGGGGTAAAGACTGAAGCTTTCTTT. Residues: CASRTVGVKTEAFF.

The chain has TRBV7-2 and TRBJ2-7; D may be TRBD1 or TRBD2 (6 bases each). V shed 4 bases and J shed 0 bases, with 13 bases lying between them. CDR3 length equals 15 residues. Germline-derived CDR1 and CDR2 are SGHTA and FQGNSA. The CDR3 DNA follows: TGTGCCAGCAGCTCTCGGGGGCTTATCTCCTACGAGCAGTACTTC. The encoded protein is CASSSRGLISYEQYF.

The rearrangement uses TRBV14 and TRBJ1-1; unclear D gene. Germline V CDR1 and CDR2: SGHDN, FVKESK. The CDR3 totals 14 residues. The germline V and J ends were trimmed by 4 bases and 4 bases, with 13 bases remaining between them. In DNA, the CDR3 is TGTGCCAGCAGCCTAAGGACGTTGGGCACTGAAGCTTTCTTT. Its protein is CASSLRTLGTEAFF.

Notes on this clone: In the same sample, other DNA sequences code for this CDR3. The rearrangement joins TRBV7-2 to TRBJ2-5; D call uncertain. Germline V CDR1 and CDR2: SGHTA, FQGNSA. The CDR3 totals 14 residues. Trimming took 1 base from V and 1 from J, leaving 7 bases between them. This CDR3 is CASSLGGSQETQYF. The CDR3 DNA reads TGTGCCAGCAGCTTAGGGGGTTCCCAAGAGACCCAGTACTTC.